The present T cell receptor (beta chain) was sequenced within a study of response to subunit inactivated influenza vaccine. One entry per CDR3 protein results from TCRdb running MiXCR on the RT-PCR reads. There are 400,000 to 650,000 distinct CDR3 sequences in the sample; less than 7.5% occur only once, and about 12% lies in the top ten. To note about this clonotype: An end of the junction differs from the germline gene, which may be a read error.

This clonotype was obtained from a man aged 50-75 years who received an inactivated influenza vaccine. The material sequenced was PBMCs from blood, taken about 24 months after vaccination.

CDR3 in amino acids: CCAREFRAGGPTGELFF. The DNA of the CDR3 is TGCTGTGCTAGAGAATTCCGAGCGGGAGGGCCAACCGGGGAGCTGTTTTTT. The rearrangement links TRBV20-1 to TRBJ2-2; TRBD2 matches 10 bases. This CDR3 is built from 17 residues. Germline V CDR1 and CDR2: DFQATT, SNEGSKA (reference sequence).